This T cell receptor beta chain originates from a study of OX40 agonist ivuxolimab in advanced cancers. Some background on the complete study: Ivuxolimab was a fully human IgG2 agonistic monoclonal antibody targeting the costimulatory receptor OX40 (CD134). Peripheral TCRbeta sequencing aimed to test whether ivuxolimab altered TCR sequence diversity and caused clonal T-cell expansion. Three dose-escalation patients achieved partial responses, one with hepatocellular carcinoma and two with cutaneous melanoma. Intravenous ivuxolimab was administered to patients every 2 weeks at six dose levels: 0.01, 0.1, 0.3, 1.5, 3 and 10 mg/kg. The monotherapy dose-escalation portion (N ≈ 57 patients) of the phase I ivuxolimab trial is reported in the paper. The dose-escalation cohort was 82.7% male with a mean age of roughly 60 years, ranging from roughly 20 to 85. Among the roughly 54 dose-escalation patients, 19 had hepatocellular carcinoma, 15 melanoma, 9 renal cell carcinoma and 9 head and neck cancer. Prior anti-PD-1, anti-PD-L1 or anti-CTLA-4 therapy was permitted, and checkpoint inhibitors had been received by 40% to 50% of dose-escalation patients.

General study outcomes and caveats: Low levels of normalized T-cell clonal expansion were also seen in some patients who did not respond. At doses of 0.1 to 3.0 mg/kg, clonal expansion of both CD4+ and CD8+ T cells in blood was seen between baseline and week 6. After ivuxolimab, more expanded clones were found on average in CD8+ T cells than in CD4+ T cells. Partial responders in the 0.1-3.0 mg/kg groups had among the lowest normalized peripheral clonal expansion, especially among CD8+ T cells. Antigen specificity was not determined for the clonally expanded peripheral T cells.

As concerns this clone: Its recognized antigen is unknown. No base quality information exists; no much larger clone differs at one position.

The CDR3 runs 17 residues from the cysteine to the phenylalanine. The CDR3 DNA has 51 bases and is translated from base 1. Ends trimmed: V by 7 bases, J by 3 bases; bases unmatched to a gene: 13. Looking up the germline V gene (reference sequence) yields CDR1 LNHDA and CDR2 SQIVND. Genomic DNA was isolated from the sorted cells so that the TCRbeta CDR3 region could be sequenced. TCRbeta CDR3 regions were sequenced using the immunoSEQ Assay. TCRdb mirrors the immuneACCESS table, restricted to in-frame sequences. Some clones are absent from its copies; in checked studies, under half trace to an unresolved V gene, and the reason for the others is unknown. This sample holds roughly 70,000 clones; roughly 87% were observed only once. The ten top clones hold 2.8% of the sample. Patients with a history of autoimmune disease or receiving systemic immunosuppression were excluded from the trial. In every dose cohort, peripheral blood was drawn for TCR sequencing at baseline, cycle 4 day 1, and cycle 7 day 1. The samples were drawn from a first-in-human, open-label, multicenter phase I dose-escalation trial of ivuxolimab. The trial enrolled adults with locally advanced or metastatic head and neck squamous cell, hepatocellular, melanoma or renal cell carcinoma. Before TCR sequencing, CD4+ and CD8+ T cells were separately sorted from peripheral blood.

The receptor was derived from an adult with an advanced solid tumor such as melanoma, head and neck, liver or kidney cancer. The sample was CD4+ or CD8+ T cells sorted from blood, taken in a trial of the OX40 agonist ivuxolimab. The chain was built from TRBV19 and TRBJ2-1, with TRBD2 matching 9 junction bases. The nucleotides read TGTGCCAGTATTGGGGGGCGGGAGGGGAAAGGCTACAATGAGCAGTTCTTC. This yields the protein CASIGGREGKGYNEQFF.